This TCR beta chain derives from a study of shared clonotypes between healthy human individuals. The CDR3 spans 14 residues. Germline V gene sequence: CDR1 ENHRY, CDR2 SYGVKD. V was pared by 3 bases and J by 2 bases, with 10 bases between. As for this clone: The antigen remains undetermined.

Subsets obtained from CD4+ cells comprised CD45RA+ naive and CD45RA-negative memory cells. Whole-study results and caveats: How much donors shared clonotypes was expected to be affected by sequencing depth. Incompleteness in sorted-subset sequencing, despite large depth, was shown by rarefaction. It was observed that 5% to 6.5% of naive CD4 clonotypes were shared across a handful of donors.

Sequencing used immunoSEQ multiplex PCR; TCRdb keeps in-frame clones, though not all of them. The data show a few million clones, roughly nine tenths seen once. The sample comprised naive CD4+ T cells sorted from blood. The subset was: CD45RA+ positively selected. This sequence was found in a man aged 18 to 29 in good health. This chain uses TRBV10-3 with TRBJ1-1; a weak D match, TRBD1 (6 bases). The CDR3 region has the DNA TGTGCCATCAGTGACTACAGGGCTAACACTGAAGCTTTCTTT. Protein product: CAISDYRANTEAFF.